Each of the 3 T cell receptor beta chains below was sequenced from the same sample in a study of shared clonotypes between healthy human individuals. Generated by immunoSEQ multiplex PCR, the TCRdb table keeps only in-frame clones and is missing some. The data hold over a million clones, with about four fifths observed a single time. The material sequenced was memory CD4+ T cells from PBMCs. Subset meaning: CD45RA-negative fraction. Receptors were obtained from a man between 18 and 29 years old in good health. Some clones in this sample may be carry-over from other donors' samples.

The chain joins TRBV7-2 to TRBJ2-1; no firm D call. V lost 8 bases, J lost 0 bases, and 14 bases lay in between. Germline V gene sequence: CDR1 SGHTA, CDR2 FQGNSA. The CDR3 has 15 residues. CDR3 in DNA: TGTGCCAGCCGGCGCGACCCCAGCTCCTACAATGAGCAGTTCTTC. This translates into CASRRDPSSYNEQFF.

The rearrangement uses TRBV7-6 and TRBJ2-7; 8 bases map to TRBD2. The J segment lost 3 bases and the V segment lost 2 bases, leaving 12 bases of the junction unmatched. The CDR3 is made up of 17 amino acids. Germline V gene lookup returns CDR1 SGHVS and CDR2 FNYEAQ. The CDR3 loop is CASSLSPQDSGNYEQYF. CDR3 in DNA: TGTGCCAGCAGCTTATCCCCCCAGGATAGCGGGAACTACGAGCAGTACTTC.

The J gene is TRBJ1-1, the V gene TRBV5-1; the D is unclear. Germline V lookup: CDR1 SGHRS, CDR2 YFSETQ. V lost 8 bases and J 0 bases, leaving 14 bases between the germline ends. There are 14 residues in the CDR3. DNA of the CDR3: TGCGCCAGTACCAAAGCGGGGATGAACACTGAAGCTTTCTTT. It is translated as CASTKAGMNTEAFF.